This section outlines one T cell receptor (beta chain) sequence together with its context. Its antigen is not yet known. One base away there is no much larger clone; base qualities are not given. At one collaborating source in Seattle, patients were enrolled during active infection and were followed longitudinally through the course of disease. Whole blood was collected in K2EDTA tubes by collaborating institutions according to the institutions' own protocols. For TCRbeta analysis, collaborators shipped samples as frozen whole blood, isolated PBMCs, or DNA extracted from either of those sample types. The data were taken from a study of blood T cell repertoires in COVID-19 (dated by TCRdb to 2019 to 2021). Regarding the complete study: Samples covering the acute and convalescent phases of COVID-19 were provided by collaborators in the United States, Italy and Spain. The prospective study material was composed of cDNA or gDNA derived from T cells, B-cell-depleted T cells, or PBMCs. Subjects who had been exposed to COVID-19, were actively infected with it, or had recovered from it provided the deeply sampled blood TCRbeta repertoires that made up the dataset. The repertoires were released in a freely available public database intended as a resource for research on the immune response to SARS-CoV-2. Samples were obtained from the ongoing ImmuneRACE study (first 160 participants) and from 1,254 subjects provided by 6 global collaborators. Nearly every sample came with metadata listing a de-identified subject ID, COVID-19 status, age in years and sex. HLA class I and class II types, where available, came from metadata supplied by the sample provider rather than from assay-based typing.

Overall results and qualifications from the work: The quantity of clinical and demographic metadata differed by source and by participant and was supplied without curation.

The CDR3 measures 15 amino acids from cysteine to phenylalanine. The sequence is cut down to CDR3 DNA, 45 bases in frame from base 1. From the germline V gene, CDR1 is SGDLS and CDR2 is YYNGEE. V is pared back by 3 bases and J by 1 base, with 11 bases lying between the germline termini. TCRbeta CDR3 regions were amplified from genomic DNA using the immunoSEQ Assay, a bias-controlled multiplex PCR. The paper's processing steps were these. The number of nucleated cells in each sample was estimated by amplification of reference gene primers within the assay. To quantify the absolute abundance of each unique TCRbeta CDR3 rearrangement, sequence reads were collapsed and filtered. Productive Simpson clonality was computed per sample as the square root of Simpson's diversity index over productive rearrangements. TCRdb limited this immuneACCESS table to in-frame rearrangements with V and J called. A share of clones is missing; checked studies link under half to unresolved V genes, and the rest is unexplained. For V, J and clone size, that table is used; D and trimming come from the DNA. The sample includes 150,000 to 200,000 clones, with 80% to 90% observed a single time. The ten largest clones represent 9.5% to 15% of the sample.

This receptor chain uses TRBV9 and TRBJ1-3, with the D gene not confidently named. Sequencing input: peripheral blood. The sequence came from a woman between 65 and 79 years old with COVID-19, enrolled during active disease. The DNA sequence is TGTGCCAGCAGCGCCCAGGTGGTGTCTGGAAACACCATATATTTT. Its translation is CASSAQVVSGNTIYF.